Below, 28 T cell receptor beta chains from the same sample are listed, as sequenced in a study of blood T cell repertoires in COVID-19. Measured with immunoSEQ multiplex PCR; TCRdb has only the in-frame clones, and not every one. Counted here are more than 60,000 clones, 86% occurring once; the ten biggest clones make up roughly 4.4%. The source material was peripheral blood. The receptors originated from a man aged 50 to 59 with active COVID-19.

This clone occurred a few times. The chain recombines TRBV9 with TRBJ2-7, with D perhaps matching TRBD2 (5 bases). The CDR3 has 15 residues. Germline loops: CDR1 SGDLS, CDR2 YYNGEE. Deletions cut 0 bases from V and 0 bases from J, with 10 bases between. The CDR3 nucleotides are TGTGCCAGCAGCGTAGATTTAGGGAGCTCCTACGAGCAGTACTTC. It codes for CASSVDLGSSYEQYF.

The genes are TRBV7-2 and TRBJ1-5, with 8 bases identical to TRBD1. The germline CDR1 and CDR2 sequences are SGHTA and FQGNSA. The length of the CDR3 is 13 residues. V gave up 5 bases and J gave up 7 bases; unmatched junction bases: 4. The CDR3 region is CASSPDRVQPQHF. CDR3 DNA sequence: TGTGCCAGCAGCCCGGACAGGGTCCAGCCCCAGCATTTT.

V usage is TRBV5-4 and J usage is TRBJ2-5; 7 bases map to TRBD1. The germline V gene encodes CDR1 SGHNT and CDR2 YYREEE (reference sequence). The CDR3 consists of 14 residues. The V gene end was trimmed by 4 bases and the J gene end by 2 bases; junction bases not matched to a gene: 5. CDR3 nucleotides: TGTGCCAGCAGCCCCGGGACAGCTCAAGAGACCCAGTACTTC. It codes for CASSPGTAQETQYF. The variable domain in full, completed from reference TRBV5-4 and TRBJ2-5, reads ETGVTQSPTHLIKTRGQQVTLRCSSQSGHNTVSWYQQALGQGPQFIFQYYREEENGRGNFPPRFSGLQFPNYSSELNVNALELDDSALYLCASSPGTAQETQYFGPGTRLLVL.

This clone has a single count. The chain couples TRBV6-5 to TRBJ1-1, with 7 bases that match TRBD1. The CDR3 runs 15 residues. Losses at the gene ends were 8 bases for V and 0 bases for J; bases not matched to a gene: 9. Germline V lookup: CDR1 MNHEY, CDR2 SVGAGI. This CDR3 reads CASYRGNLLNTEAFF. In nucleotides, the CDR3 is TGTGCCAGCTACAGGGGAAATCTCTTGAACACTGAAGCTTTCTTT.

The chain employs TRBV7-3 and TRBJ2-3; D is ambiguous. The germline V gene encodes CDR1 SGHTA and CDR2 FQGTGA. CDR3 length equals 16 residues. The V and J ends lost 0 bases and 0 bases respectively, with 10 bases between them. CDR3 sequence: CASSLTGRKSTDTQYF. In nucleotides, the CDR3 is TGTGCCAGCAGCTTAACGGGCAGGAAAAGCACAGATACGCAGTATTTT.

V and J are TRBV12-3 or TRBV12-4 and TRBJ2-5; tentative D call: TRBD2 (5 bases). This CDR3 contains 13 residues. V dropped 5 bases and J dropped 2 bases, with 9 bases sitting between them. CDR3 sequence (DNA): TGTGCCAGCAGTAAACTAGTTCAAGAGACCCAGTACTTC. This encodes CASSKLVQETQYF.

This clone appeared a few times. The V gene is TRBV6-2 or TRBV6-3, the J gene TRBJ1-2, with D maybe TRBD1 (5 bases). CDR1 and CDR2 (germline): MNHEY, SVGEGT. Trimming shortened V by 5 bases and J by 4 bases, and 20 bases separated the two germline ends. There are 16 residues in the CDR3. CDR3 loop: CASSPLGQGLPYGYTF. CDR3 DNA sequence: TGTGCCAGCAGTCCGCTAGGACAAGGCCTACCCTATGGCTACACCTTC.

This clone was picked up one time. The chain's CDR3 is CASSFRQTSTDTQYF. The CDR3 coding sequence is TGTGCCAGCAGTTTTAGACAAACTAGCACAGATACGCAGTATTTT. The genes are TRBV6-2 or TRBV6-3 and TRBJ2-3; D remains ambiguous. The ends were cut back, 4 bases at V and 0 bases at J, with 11 bases in the middle. The CDR3 loop spans 15 amino acids. Germline V CDR1 and CDR2: MNHEY, SVGEGT.

The rearrangement uses TRBV20-1 and TRBJ2-1; D is perhaps TRBD1 (5 bases). Germline values: CDR1 DFQATT, CDR2 SNEGSKA (reference sequence). V was cut by 3 bases and J by 5 bases, with 5 bases left in between. This CDR3 region has 11 residues. The CDR3 reads CSASRDNEQFF. The CDR3 DNA follows: TGCAGTGCTAGCAGGGACAATGAGCAGTTCTTC.

This chain uses TRBV6-1 with TRBJ1-1; D might be TRBD1 (5 bases). This CDR3 contains 14 residues. Deletions cut 2 bases from V and 0 bases from J, with 7 bases between. From germline, CDR1 is MNHNS and CDR2 SASEGT. The CDR3 loop reads CASSERGMNTEAFF. DNA for the CDR3: TGTGCCAGCAGTGAACGGGGGATGAACACTGAAGCTTTCTTT.

The V call is TRBV5-4, the J call TRBJ2-1, with D unresolved. Germline CDR1 and CDR2: SGHNT and YYREEE (reference sequence). V lost 4 bases and J lost 6, with 23 bases in between. This CDR3 contains 17 residues. CDR3 bases: TGTGCCAGCAGCCCTGCCCCTTCGGGTCGGTCTGGCAATGAGCAGTTCTTC. Its translation: CASSPAPSGRSGNEQFF.

The chain joins TRBV20-1 to TRBJ1-3; unclear D gene. V shed 5 bases and J shed 1 base, with 3 bases lying between them. CDR3 length: 11 residues. Germline lookup yields CDR1 DFQATT and CDR2 SNEGSKA (reference sequence). The DNA for the CDR3 is TGCAGTGCTCATTCTGGAAACACCATATATTTT. Its protein is CSAHSGNTIYF.

The V gene is TRBV29-1, the J gene TRBJ1-5; D unresolved. Trimming removed 4 bases from V and 0 bases from J, with 7 bases in between. Germline CDR1 is SQVTM and CDR2 is ANQGSEA. The CDR3 extends over 13 amino acids. The CDR3 here is CSVARGSNQPQHF. The CDR3 region has the DNA TGCAGCGTTGCCCGGGGTAGCAATCAGCCCCAGCATTTT.

The rearrangement uses TRBV29-1 and TRBJ2-7, with a tentative D call TRBD2 (6 bases). Germline loops: CDR1 SQVTM, CDR2 ANQGSEA. V gave up 0 bases and J gave up 7 bases, with 16 bases separating them. The CDR3 consists of 14 residues. CDR3 sequence (DNA): TGCAGCGTTGAAGATCGCGGAGGGACGGGTGAGCAGTACTTC. Translated, it gives CSVEDRGGTGEQYF.

The V gene is TRBV15, the J gene TRBJ1-6; possible D gene TRBD1, 5 bases. The germline CDR1 and CDR2 sequences are LNHNV and YYDKDF (reference sequence). The germline V and J ends were trimmed by 0 bases and 5 bases, with 8 bases remaining between them. This CDR3 is 15 amino acids long. DNA for the CDR3: TGTGCCACCAGCAGAGATGGGGGGGATAATTCACCCCTCCACTTT. Its protein product is CATSRDGGDNSPLHF.

The rearrangement links TRBV19 to TRBJ2-3; D might be TRBD1 (6 bases). Trimming took off 6 bases at V and 4 bases at J, with 17 bases between the two ends. This CDR3 contains 15 residues. From germline, CDR1 is LNHDA and CDR2 SQIVND (reference sequence). CDR3: CASRRQAFGADTQYF. The CDR3 region has the DNA TGTGCCAGTAGAAGACAGGCTTTTGGGGCAGATACGCAGTATTTT.

The chain uses TRBV5-5 and TRBJ2-5; 7 bases map to TRBD2. The V segment lost 4 bases and the J segment 6 bases; nucleotides outside the gene matches: 12. CDR3 size: 15 residues. Germline CDR1 and CDR2: SGHKS and YYEKEE (reference sequence). CDR3 sequence reads: CASSQSGGSIQTQYF. DNA of the CDR3: TGTGCCAGCAGCCAATCGGGCGGGAGTATCCAGACCCAGTACTTC.

V gene TRBV28 combines with J gene TRBJ2-6; D might be TRBD2 (5 bases). The V gene's germline CDR1 is MDHEN and CDR2 SYDVKM. The CDR3 is made up of 16 amino acids. V was clipped by 2 bases and J by 0 bases, with 8 bases between them. The CDR3 loop reads CASSLEGSSGANVLTF. The CDR3, as DNA: TGTGCCAGCAGTTTAGAGGGAAGCTCTGGGGCCAACGTCCTGACTTTC.

This chain uses TRBV19 with TRBJ2-3; D unresolved. V shed 2 bases and J shed 8 bases, with 14 bases lying between them. The CDR3 is 14 residues long. Germline values: CDR1 LNHDA, CDR2 SQIVND (reference sequence). CDR3 amino acids: CASSIYSVTGTQYF. Written as DNA, the CDR3 is TGTGCCAGTAGTATATACTCGGTCACGGGTACGCAGTATTTT.

The rearrangement joins TRBV5-1 to TRBJ2-5; 7 bases line up with TRBD1. Losses at the gene ends were 1 base for V and 2 bases for J; bases not matched to a gene: 5. The CDR3 is 15 amino acids. Germline loops: CDR1 SGHRS, CDR2 YFSETQ. The CDR3 reads CASSLRDSGQETQYF. The CDR3 DNA is TGCGCCAGCAGCTTGAGGGACAGTGGGCAAGAGACCCAGTACTTC.

The chain recombines TRBV11-2 with TRBJ2-2; D is undetermined. CDR3 size: 15 residues. Trimming took off 4 bases at V and 6 bases at J, with 15 bases between the two ends. The germline CDR1 and CDR2 sequences are SGHAT and FQNNGV. The CDR3 DNA reads TGTGCCAGCAGCTACCCCGTAGATTACGCCGGGGAGCTGTTTTTT. This gives the protein CASSYPVDYAGELFF.

The rearrangement joins TRBV29-1 to TRBJ2-3; D not certain. Trimming took 3 bases from V and 0 from J, leaving 4 bases between them. CDR1 is SQVTM, CDR2 ANQGSEA, per germline. CDR3 size: 12 residues. CDR3 sequence reads: CSVDLSTDTQYF. The CDR3 DNA reads as TGCAGCGTTGACCTGAGCACAGATACGCAGTATTTT.

The chain joins TRBV19 to TRBJ1-1; the D gene is possibly TRBD1 (6 bases). The V gene lost 10 bases and the J gene lost 4 bases, with 16 bases spanning the gap. The length of the CDR3 is 13 residues. Germline V gene data show CDR1 as LNHDA and CDR2 as SQIVND (reference sequence). The CDR3 loop is CATRAGGGTEAFF. The DNA for the CDR3 is TGTGCCACCCGGGCGGGGGGCGGCACTGAAGCTTTCTTT.

J is TRBJ1-5 and V is TRBV24-1; D unresolved. V was clipped by 9 bases and J by 4 bases, with 9 bases between them. CDR3 length equals 12 residues. The germline V gene has CDR1 KGHDR and CDR2 SFDVKD. CDR3 loop: CATSSWNQPQHF. CDR3 nucleotide sequence: TGTGCCACCTCCAGTTGGAATCAGCCCCAGCATTTT.

This chain uses TRBV15 with TRBJ2-1, with TRBD2 matching over 7 bases. The CDR3 has 14 amino acids. In germline, CDR1 is LNHNV, CDR2 YYDKDF (reference sequence). V gave up 9 bases and J gave up 7 bases; unmatched junction bases: 12. Here the CDR3 reads CATAGVLKGNEQFF. Here the CDR3 DNA reads TGTGCCACTGCGGGGGTTTTAAAAGGTAATGAGCAGTTCTTC.

This clone was seen more than once but under ten times. The V gene is TRBV7-3, the J gene TRBJ2-3; 8 bases align to TRBD2. This CDR3 spans 13 amino acids. Germline V gene lookup returns CDR1 SGHTA and CDR2 FQGTGA. The V and J ends lost 5 bases and 8 bases, in that order; junction bases with no gene match: 6. The CDR3 sequence: CASSTLAGSTQYF. DNA of the CDR3: TGTGCCAGCAGCACTTTAGCGGGGTCTACGCAGTATTTT.

The chain has TRBV7-9 and TRBJ1-1, with 8 bases matching TRBD1. The CDR3 runs 14 residues. Looked up from germline, CDR1 is SEHNR and CDR2 is FQNEAQ (reference sequence). Trimming cost V 4 bases and J 8 bases; bases outside gene matches: 9. The CDR3 region has the DNA TGTGCCAGCAGCTCATCCACAGGGGGAGGAGAAGCTTTCTTT. This sequence encodes CASSSSTGGGEAFF.

This clone has more than one count but fewer than ten. The chain joins TRBV6-2 or TRBV6-3 to TRBJ1-2; the D gene is possibly TRBD1 (6 bases). The length of the CDR3 is 12 residues. Germline CDR1 is MNHEY and CDR2 is SVGEGT. Trimming left V 5 bases short and J 3 bases short, with 7 bases between. CDR3 sequence reads: CASSRTDYGYTF. CDR3 in DNA: TGTGCCAGCAGTCGGACAGACTATGGCTACACCTTC.